A single sample is the source of the 26 T cell receptor beta chains below, sequenced in a study of CD8+ T cells in alopecia areata (dated by TCRdb to the late 2010s). To prepare the library, the immunoSEQ multiplex PCR assay was applied. To provide template for TCR sequencing, every sample had RNA extracted and reverse transcribed into cDNA. The immuneACCESS repertoire file appears here via TCRdb, limited to in-frame rearrangements. These files lack a portion of the clones; in checked studies, under half of the deficit traces to unresolved V genes, and the cause of the others is not known. Here the sample lists approximately 110,000 clones, none seen once only. Clones ranked in the top ten supply about 20% of the sample. The sample taken for sequencing was lesional skin. The source is a C3H/HeJ mouse with alopecia areata. Mice belonging to this strain carry MHC haplotype H2-k.

This clone came up a few times. The gene names given are mouse names. The read halts 4 residues ahead of the CDR3 end, with the missing end drawn from the germline J gene. The V and J genes are TRBV17 and TRBJ2-7; 11 bases are shared with TRBD2. The CDR3 extends over 17 amino acids. The ends lost 0 bases at V and 0 bases at J; junction bases unmatched: 4. The germline CDR1 and CDR2 sequences are MNHDT and YYDKIL. The part of the CDR3 DNA that was read is TGTGCTAGCAGTAGAGAAGACTGGGGGGGGAGCTCCTAT. It translates to CASSREDWGGSSY. The complete CDR3 protein is CASSREDWGGSSYEQYF.

This clone was seen a few times. Gene names follow the mouse nomenclature. The read stops 4 residues short of the end of the CDR3; the missing end is completed from the germline J gene. V and J are TRBV1 and TRBJ2-5, with a possible D match to TRBD2 (6 bases). CDR3 length equals 14 residues. Per germline, CDR1 NSQYPW and CDR2 LRSPGD (reference sequence). CDR3 DNA (partial): TGCACCTGCAGTGCAGATAGCGGGGGGGAC. It translates to CTCSADSGGD. The whole CDR3 protein reads CTCSADSGGDTQYF.

For this clone: Mouse names are used for the genes. With the read ending 4 residues before the CDR3 end, the germline J gene is used to fill in that end. V is TRBV1 and J is TRBJ1-1; D is unresolved. The CDR3 is 13 residues long. V was shortened by 6 bases and J by 0 bases, with 8 bases between the two germline ends. The germline V gene has CDR1 NSQYPW and CDR2 LRSPGD (reference sequence). Partial CDR3 DNA: TGCACCTGCAGGCTTACAGCAAACACA. It translates to CTCRLTANT. The entire CDR3 reads CTCRLTANTEVFF. The whole variable domain, filled in from reference TRBV1 and TRBJ1-1, reads VTLLEQNPRWRLVPRGQAVNLRCILKNSQYPWMSWYQQDLQKQLQWLFTLRSPGDKEVKSLPGADYLATRVTDTELRLQVANMSQGRTLYCTCRLTANTEVFFGKGTRLTVV.

As regards this clone: The genes are named according to mouse. With the read ending 4 residues before the CDR3 end, the germline J gene is used to fill in that end. The chain links TRBV19 to TRBJ2-5; perhaps TRBD1 as D (6 bases). This CDR3 has 15 residues. The germline V and J ends were trimmed by 4 bases and 0 bases, with 12 bases remaining between them. Germline V gene sequence: CDR1 FNHDT, CDR2 SITEND (reference sequence). The chain's CDR3 is CASSPGQLNQDTQYF. The CDR3 DNA, read in part, is TGTGCCAGCAGTCCCGGACAGCTTAACCAAGAC.

With regard to this clone: Mouse germline and gene names are used. Read coverage stops 4 residues before the CDR3 terminus; the germline J gene supplies the remainder. V gene TRBV19 combines with J gene TRBJ1-1; 12 nucleotides match TRBD1. The length of the CDR3 is 14 residues. Germline lookup yields CDR1 FNHDT and CDR2 SITEND (reference sequence). Trimming at V came to 5 bases and at J to 3 bases, leaving 2 bases not matched to a gene. The CDR3: CASRGTGGDTEVFF. The DNA read from the CDR3 is TGTGCCAGCAGGGGGACAGGGGGCGACACA.

Worth noting for this clone: Any gene name here is a mouse gene name. The CDR3 reads CTCSAWGGASAETLYF. Partial CDR3 DNA: TGCACCTGCAGTGCGTGGGGGGGGGCCAGTGCAGAA. The chain links TRBV1 to TRBJ2-3, with TRBD2 matching 8 bases. The observed sequence ends 4 residues before the CDR3 terminus, with the missing tail filled in from the germline J gene. CDR3 length equals 16 residues. Germline-derived CDR1 and CDR2 are NSQYPW and LRSPGD (reference sequence). Trimming cost V 3 bases and J 0 bases; bases outside gene matches: 5.

Note on this clone: TCRdb's protein and the translated DNA diverge at residue 12; the protein reported here is the translation of the DNA. Germline and genes: mouse. The sample contains more than one DNA sequence encoding this CDR3. CDR3 DNA, as far as it was read: TGTGCCAGCAGTGCCGACAGGGGAACGGGAAATACG. It encodes CASSADRGTGNT. The whole CDR3 region reads CASSADRGTGNTLYF. The rearrangement uses TRBV19 and TRBJ1-3; TRBD1 agrees at 8 bases. The read stops 3 residues short of the end of the CDR3; the missing end is completed from the germline J gene. Germline CDR1 and CDR2: FNHDT and SITEND (reference sequence). The CDR3 sequence is 15 residues long. Trimming took 4 bases from V and 4 from J; bases not matched to a gene: 7. The whole variable domain, remainder taken from reference TRBV19 and TRBJ1-3, is GGIITQTPKFLIGQEGQKLTLKCQQNFNHDTMYWYRQDSGKGLRLIYYSITENDLQKGDLSEGYDASREKKSSFSLTVTSAQKNEMAVFLCASSADRGTGNTLYFGEGSRLIVV.

In regard to this clone: Here the gene names and germline are mouse. The read falls 4 residues short of the CDR3 end, and the missing part is taken from the germline J gene. The rearrangement uses TRBV13-3 and TRBJ2-5; 8 nucleotides align to TRBD2. The CDR3 is 16 residues long. With 1 base clipped from V and 0 bases from J, the junction kept 4 bases outside the gene matches. CDR1 is NNHDY, CDR2 SYVADS, per germline. Incomplete CDR3 DNA: TGTGCCAGCAGTGATATCGGGGGGGCGAACCAAGAC. Translated: CASSDIGGANQD. The complete CDR3 reads CASSDIGGANQDTQYF.

This clone was observed a handful of times. The genes are named according to mouse. The CDR3 extends 4 residues past the end of the read, so its final part is completed from the germline J gene. Different DNA sequences within this sample yield the same CDR3. The rearrangement uses TRBV14 and TRBJ2-4, with 10 nucleotides matching TRBD2. This CDR3 comprises 15 residues. Trimming removed 5 bases from V and 0 bases from J; junction bases left unmatched: 3. Germline CDR1 and CDR2: SGHDT and FRDEAV. The CDR3: CASSWTGGSQNTLYF. The DNA read from the CDR3 is TGTGCCAGCAGCTGGACTGGGGGAAGTCAAAAC.

Concerning this clone: Gene names are the mouse ones. CDR3 DNA, as far as it was read: TGTGCCAGCAGTGAAGAACACCTTGCAAACACA. This sequence encodes CASSEEHLANT. The full CDR3 sequence reads CASSEEHLANTEVFF. The rearrangement uses TRBV13-3 and TRBJ1-1; D gene uncertain. From the germline J gene comes the end of the CDR3, since the read stops 4 residues before it. Per germline, CDR1 NNHDY and CDR2 SYVADS. The CDR3 covers 15 residues. V shed 2 bases and J shed 0 bases, with 11 bases lying between them.

As for this clone: Genes here carry mouse names. Sequencing ends 4 residues short of the CDR3 end; the germline J gene provides the rest. V is TRBV13-1 and J is TRBJ2-4; TRBD2 matches at 12 bases. V shed 2 bases, J shed 0 bases, and the junction held 1 base outside the gene matches. CDR1 is NSHNY and CDR2 is SYGAGN in the germline V gene. This CDR3 spans 16 amino acids. CDR3 DNA, as far as it was read: TGTGCCAGCAGTGAGGGACTGGGGGGTAGTCAAAAC. Its protein is CASSEGLGGSQN. The CDR3, in full, reads CASSEGLGGSQNTLYF.

This clone showed up just a few times. Genes here carry mouse names. The sequenced fragment ends 4 residues before the CDR3 boundary, so the rest is inferred from the germline J gene. This rearrangement joins TRBV12-1 to TRBJ2-4; 9 bases fit TRBD1. This CDR3 contains 14 residues. Per the germline V gene, CDR1 is SGHSN and CDR2 is HYEKVE. The CDR3 bases that were read are TGTGCCAGCTCTCCCGGGACAGGGAAAAAC. The encoded protein is CASSPGTGKN. From start to end, the CDR3 is CASSPGTGKNTLYF. Full variable domain (remainder filled in from reference TRBV12-1 and TRBJ2-4): DSGVVQSPRHIIKEKGGRSVLTCIPISGHSNVVWYQQTLGKELKFLIQHYEKVERDKGFLPSRFSVQQFDDYHSEMNMSALELEDSAMYFCASSPGTGKNTLYFGAGTRLSVL.

This clone has only a few counts. Germline and genes: mouse. The read finishes 4 residues shy of the CDR3 end, and the germline J gene is used to complete it. The rearrangement uses TRBV13-3 and TRBJ2-2; TRBD1 aligns across 9 bases. This CDR3 comprises 15 residues. Germline loops: CDR1 NNHDY, CDR2 SYVADS. Trimming removed 3 bases from V and 3 bases from J; junction bases left unmatched: 3. The CDR3 is CASSGRDRDTGQLYF. The CDR3 DNA, read in part, is TGTGCCAGCAGTGGAAGGGACAGGGACACCGGG.

For this clone: The protein recorded in TCRdb does not match the translated DNA at residue 13; the protein presented here comes from translating the DNA. Gene names and germline refer to mouse. Read coverage stops 3 residues before the CDR3 terminus; the germline J gene supplies the remainder. This chain joins TRBV1 and TRBJ1-6, with a weak D call TRBD1 (5 bases). TRBJ1-6 is classed as an ORF, of uncertain function. The V end was cut by 4 bases, the J end by 0 bases, with 10 bases between. Germline V gives CDR1 NSQYPW, CDR2 LRSPGD (reference sequence). The CDR3 extends over 16 amino acids. The CDR3 sequence is CTCSEEGFSYNSPLYF. CDR3 DNA, as far as it was read: TGCACCTGCAGTGAGGAGGGGTTTTCCTATAATTCGCCC.

On this clone itself: Genes and germline come from the mouse. The read ends 4 residues shy of where the CDR3 ends; the end is completed using the germline J gene. The V and J genes are TRBV13-2 and TRBJ2-5, with a weak D call TRBD1 (6 bases). In germline, CDR1 is NNHNN, CDR2 SYGAGS (reference sequence). CDR3 length: 14 amino acids. Trimming cost V 0 bases and J 3 bases, with 8 bases left between them. Partial CDR3 DNA: TGTGCCAGCGGTGATGCCCAGGGGCAAGAC. The encoded protein is CASGDAQGQD. The CDR3 in its entirety is CASGDAQGQDTQYF.

The table lists this clone with a few counts. Mouse names are used for the genes. The CDR3 is cut off 4 residues early in the read; its end comes from the germline J gene. V gene TRBV13-3 combines with J gene TRBJ2-5; 8 bases map to TRBD1. Germline V CDR1 and CDR2: NNHDY, SYVADS. V was pared by 3 bases and J by 2 bases, with 8 bases of the junction left unmatched. This CDR3 contains 16 residues. CDR3 residues: CASSVLRGRVQDTQYF. The CDR3 DNA, read in part, is TGTGCCAGCAGTGTTCTCAGGGGGCGCGTCCAAGAC.

With respect to this clone: Gene labels here are mouse ones. CDR3 residues: CASSETTGGSQNTLYF. Partial CDR3 DNA: TGTGCCAGCAGTGAAACGACTGGGGGGAGTCAAAAC. This chain connects TRBV13-3 to TRBJ2-4, with 10 bases lining up with TRBD2. The CDR3 extends 4 residues past the end of the read, so its final part is completed from the germline J gene. Trimming removed 2 bases from V and 0 bases from J; junction bases left unmatched: 3. The CDR3 has 16 amino acids. Germline lookup yields CDR1 NNHDY and CDR2 SYVADS.

About this clone itself: The genes and germline here are from mouse. The read is 4 residues too short to cover the CDR3 end, so that end is filled in from the germline J gene. The J gene is TRBJ2-1, the V gene TRBV29; TRBD2 matches at 10 bases. This CDR3 comprises 15 residues. The germline CDR1 and CDR2 sequences are MSHET and SYDVDS. The DNA read from the CDR3 is TGTGCTAGCAGCCCCGGACTGGGGGCCTTCGCT. Translation gives CASSPGLGAFA. The entire CDR3 reads CASSPGLGAFAEQFF.

This clone turned up a few times. The germline and genes are mouse ones. The observed sequence ends 4 residues before the CDR3 terminus, with the missing tail filled in from the germline J gene. The chain has TRBV1 and TRBJ2-4; TRBD2 agrees at 10 bases. The germline gives CDR1 NSQYPW, CDR2 LRSPGD (reference sequence). CDR3 length: 15 amino acids. The CDR3 is CTCSAGTGGENTLYF. The sequenced CDR3 bases are TGCACCTGCAGTGCAGGAACTGGGGGGGAAAAC.

This clone has ten or more counts. Gene names follow the mouse nomenclature. Coverage ceases 4 residues before the CDR3 finishes, and the germline J gene fills in the end. The chain carries TRBV13-3 and TRBJ2-1; TRBD2 aligns across 8 bases. With V trimmed by 6 bases and J by 3 bases, 2 bases remained unmatched. The CDR3 is made up of 13 amino acids. The germline gives CDR1 NNHDY, CDR2 SYVADS. CDR3 in amino acids: CASTTGAYAEQFF. CDR3 DNA (partial): TGTGCCAGCACGACTGGGGCCTATGCT.

Regarding this clone: Any gene name here is a mouse gene name. Sequencing ends 4 residues short of the CDR3 end; the germline J gene provides the rest. The chain has TRBV19 and TRBJ2-3; TRBD2 matches at 8 bases. Germline V gene data show CDR1 as FNHDT and CDR2 as SITEND (reference sequence). J was trimmed by 2 bases and V by 2 bases; bases with no gene match: 4. This CDR3 region has 15 residues. Here the CDR3 reads CASSIWGALAETLYF. CDR3 bases read: TGTGCCAGCAGTATCTGGGGGGCCCTTGCAGAA.

Note on this clone: A mismatch at residue 11 separates the TCRdb protein from the translated DNA, so the protein presented here was translated from the DNA. The gene names given are mouse names. The read finishes 3 residues shy of the CDR3 end, and the germline J gene is used to complete it. J is TRBJ1-3 and V is TRBV5; 7 nucleotides agree with TRBD1. Germline V gene lookup returns CDR1 LGHNA and CDR2 YNLKQL (reference sequence). The CDR3 is 14 amino acids. V shed 3 bases, J shed 3 bases, and the junction held 2 bases outside the gene matches. The sequenced CDR3 bases are TGTGCCAGCAGCCACCGACAGGGTGGAAATACG. It codes for CASSHRQGGNT. The entire CDR3 is CASSHRQGGNTLYF.

A remark on this clone: Gene names denote mouse genes. Read data end 4 residues before the CDR3 end; the end is taken from the germline J gene. The genes are TRBV13-3 and TRBJ1-4, with TRBD1 matching 7 bases. The V gene end was trimmed by 0 bases and the J gene end by 4 bases; junction bases not matched to a gene: 6. The CDR3 is 16 residues long. Germline V lookup: CDR1 NNHDY, CDR2 SYVADS. The part of the CDR3 DNA that was read is TGTGCCAGCAGTGATGCCCTGGGACAGAACAACGAA. Its protein product is CASSDALGQNNE. The full CDR3 reads CASSDALGQNNERLFF.

With respect to this clone: The gene names given are mouse names. The DNA ends 4 residues before the CDR3 does, and the rest of the CDR3 is filled in from the germline J gene. V usage is TRBV1 and J usage is TRBJ2-5; the D gene is possibly TRBD2 (6 bases). The V end was cut by 0 bases, the J end by 3 bases, with 10 bases between. Looked up from germline, CDR1 is NSQYPW and CDR2 is LRSPGD (reference sequence). The CDR3 length is 15 residues. This CDR3 is CTCSADYGTQDTQYF. CDR3 DNA, as far as it was read: TGCACCTGCAGTGCAGATTACGGGACTCAAGAC.

The sample holds a few counts of this clone. Germline and genes: mouse. The read halts 4 residues ahead of the CDR3 end, with the missing end drawn from the germline J gene. The rearrangement uses TRBV1 and TRBJ2-1; 9 nucleotides match TRBD1. V lost 3 bases, J lost 5 bases, and 5 bases stayed unmatched. The germline V gene encodes CDR1 NSQYPW and CDR2 LRSPGD (reference sequence). This CDR3 is built from 15 residues. The covered CDR3 bases are TGCACCTGCAGTGCGTGGCGGGACAGGGATGCT. This codes for CTCSAWRDRDA. The whole CDR3 protein is CTCSAWRDRDAEQFF.

Many counts were recorded for this clone. The germline and genes are mouse ones. The CDR3 extends 4 residues past the end of the read, so its final part is completed from the germline J gene. This chain uses TRBV19 with TRBJ1-4, with TRBD1 matching 7 bases. The CDR3 is made up of 14 amino acids. The germline V gene has CDR1 FNHDT and CDR2 SITEND (reference sequence). J was trimmed by 0 bases and V by 7 bases; bases with no gene match: 3. This CDR3 is CASRGQISNERLFF. The covered CDR3 bases are TGTGCCAGCCGGGGACAGATTTCCAACGAA.